The 8 T cell receptor beta chains presented below share a single source sample, sequenced in a study of T cell responses to AZD1222 COVID-19 vaccine. Only in-frame clones appear in the TCRdb table, and some are missing; sequencing was by immunoSEQ multiplex PCR. The table includes about 170,000 clones, 80% to 95% detected once. Specimen: peripheral blood, collected on day 0 of AZD1222 vaccination. These receptor sequences come from an adult in good health.

This chain links TRBV27 with TRBJ1-1, with no clear D. The CDR3 sequence is 14 residues long. The germline CDR1 and CDR2 sequences are MNHEY and SMNVEV (reference sequence). Trimming pared 3 bases from V and 0 bases from J, leaving 8 bases between. The CDR3 DNA follows: TGTGCCAGCAGTTTCCGCAACATGAACACTGAAGCTTTCTTT. Translation: CASSFRNMNTEAFF.

The CDR3 loop is CASSLRIAGYTF. CDR3 nucleotide sequence: TGTGCCAGCAGTTTACGGATAGCCGGCTACACCTTC. The V and J genes are TRBV28 and TRBJ1-2; D gene uncertain. The CDR3 sequence is 12 residues long. The V end lost 2 bases, the J end lost 8 bases, and 9 bases lay between the germline ends. Germline assignment: CDR1 MDHEN and CDR2 SYDVKM.

The rearrangement joins TRBV7-2 to TRBJ1-2, with 8 bases matching TRBD1. The trim removed 4 bases at V and 1 base at J, leaving 5 bases unmatched. The CDR3 covers 15 residues. CDR1 is SGHTA and CDR2 is FQGNSA in the germline V gene. In DNA, the CDR3 is TGTGCCAGCAGCTCATGGACAGGGCATAACTATGGCTACACCTTC. It translates to CASSSWTGHNYGYTF.

The CDR3 is CSASNGIMNTEAFF. CDR3 in DNA: TGCAGTGCTAGTAACGGAATCATGAACACTGAAGCTTTCTTT. The chain joins TRBV20-1 to TRBJ1-1; D remains unclear. Trimming cost V 3 bases and J 0 bases, with 11 bases left between them. The CDR3 runs to 14 residues. CDR1 and CDR2 (germline): DFQATT, SNEGSKA (reference sequence).

The genes are TRBV2 and TRBJ2-7, with D possibly TRBD2 on 7 matching bases. The V gene's germline CDR1 is SNHLY and CDR2 FYNNEI. This CDR3 region has 15 residues. Between the trimmed V and J ends, which lost 11 bases and 3 bases, there was a span of 23 bases. The DNA of the CDR3 is TGTGCCGGCAAGGGGGGAAGCGGGACTGACTACGAGCAGTACTTC. Translated: CAGKGGSGTDYEQYF.

This rearrangement joins TRBV24-1 to TRBJ2-1, with TRBD2 as a possible D gene (7 bases). V gave up 2 bases and J gave up 5 bases, with 15 bases separating them. The CDR3 length is 16 residues. CDR1 is KGHDR and CDR2 is SFDVKD in the germline V gene. CDR3 in DNA: TGTGCCACCAGTGATTCGCGGGGGCGCGAAAACAATGAGCAGTTCTTC. This encodes CATSDSRGRENNEQFF.

CDR3 bases: TGTGCCAGCAGCTCCAGGGGGACCCAGTACTTC. Translated: CASSSRGTQYF. This chain connects TRBV9 to TRBJ2-5, with TRBD1 as a possible D gene (6 bases). CDR1 and CDR2 from the germline V gene are SGDLS and YYNGEE. V shed 4 bases and J shed 7 bases, with 8 bases lying between them. The length of the CDR3 is 11 residues.

This chain joins TRBV9 and TRBJ1-2; 9 nucleotides line up with TRBD1. With V trimmed by 0 bases and J by 4 bases, 4 bases remained unmatched. The CDR3 runs to 15 residues. Germline V CDR1 and CDR2: SGDLS, YYNGEE. CDR3 nucleotide sequence: TGTGCCAGCAGCGTAGTGGGACAGGGCTCCTATGGCTACACCTTC. Amino acids: CASSVVGQGSYGYTF.